This T cell receptor (beta chain) is from a study of blood T cell repertoires in COVID-19. Study as a whole: Sample material is recorded as cDNA or gDNA derived from T cells, B-cell-depleted T cells, or PBMCs.

The CDR3 is made up of 15 amino acids. Trimming cost V 3 bases and J 1 base, with 12 bases left between them. The germline gives CDR1 SGHKS, CDR2 YYEKEE (reference sequence). This clone occurred once. As processed by the authors: Estimation of nucleated cell counts was performed using reference gene primer amplification. Using immunoSEQ multiplex PCR, the repertoire was profiled, and TCRdb retains in-frame clones only, with some absent. That table furnishes V, J and clone size, whereas the DNA furnished D and trimming. The repertoire has roughly 59,000 clones, around 85% of them found once; the top ten carry about 8.9%.

Source material: peripheral blood. The receptor's source is a human donor in a cohort sampled during active COVID-19. The rearrangement uses TRBV5-5 and TRBJ2-3; maybe TRBD1 (5 bases). The CDR3 spells CASSSGQVRTDTQYF. The CDR3 nucleotides are TGTGCCAGCAGCTCCGGACAAGTACGCACAGATACGCAGTATTTT.